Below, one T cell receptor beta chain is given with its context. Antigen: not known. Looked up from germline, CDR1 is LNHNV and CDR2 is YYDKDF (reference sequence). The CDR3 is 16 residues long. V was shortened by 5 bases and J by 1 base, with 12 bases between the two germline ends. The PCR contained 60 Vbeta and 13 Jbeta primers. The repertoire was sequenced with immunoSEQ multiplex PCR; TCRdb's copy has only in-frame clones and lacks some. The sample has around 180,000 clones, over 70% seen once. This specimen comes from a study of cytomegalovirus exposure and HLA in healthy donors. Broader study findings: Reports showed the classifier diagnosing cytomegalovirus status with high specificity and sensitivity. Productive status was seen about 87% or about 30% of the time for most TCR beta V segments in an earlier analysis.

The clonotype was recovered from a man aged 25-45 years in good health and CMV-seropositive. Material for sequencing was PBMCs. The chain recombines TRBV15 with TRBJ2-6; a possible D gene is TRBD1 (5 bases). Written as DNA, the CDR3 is TGTGCCACCAGCCCACATCAGGGTTCTGGGGCCAACGTCCTGACTTTC. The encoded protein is CATSPHQGSGANVLTF.